This TCR beta chain was obtained from a study of blood T cell repertoires in COVID-19. As for the study in general: Acute and convalescent COVID-19 specimens originated in the United States, Italy and Spain. PBMCs, B-cell-depleted T cells, or T cells were the source of the cDNA or gDNA that made up the material.

CDR1 SGHAT and CDR2 FQDESV come from the germline V gene (reference sequence). The CDR3 spans 12 residues. With V trimmed by 3 bases and J by 10 bases, 3 bases remained unmatched. Recruitment covered about two dozen US areas and drew participants whose ages spanned roughly 18 to 100 years. Cohort allocation depended upon clinical history that participants reported. Generated by immunoSEQ multiplex PCR, the TCRdb table keeps only in-frame clones and is missing some. The table includes roughly 220,000 clones, 86% detected once. This chain joins TRBV11-1 and TRBJ1-2, with TRBD1 matching 9 bases. The receptor was derived from a woman in her 40s with acute COVID-19. The material sequenced was PBMCs or T cells enriched from blood (not recorded which). CDR3 nucleotide sequence: TGTGCCAGCAGCTTTCGGACAGGGGACTACACCTTC. This sequence encodes CASSFRTGDYTF.